This section outlines one T cell receptor (beta chain) sequence together with its context. No antigen is known for it. Germline-derived CDR1 and CDR2 are SGDLS and YYNGEE. The CDR3 is made up of 15 amino acids. V trimming: 3 bases; J trimming: 6 bases; junction bases outside the gene matches: 11. The DNA input per sorted-subset replicate PCR was about 190 ng, corresponding to roughly 30,000 T cell genomes. The protocol was immunoSEQ multiplex PCR, while the TCRdb copy is restricted to in-frame clones and leaves out a portion. Altogether hundreds of thousands of clones are present, roughly nine tenths being singletons, with the ten largest covering 24%. Naive CD8 populations comprised CD45RO-negative cells positively selected for CCR7, excluding terminally differentiated effector memory CD45RA+ cells. The sample belongs to a study of shared clonotypes between healthy human individuals. Overall study: In total, the donors were two women and a few men aged 18 to 49.

Points from the study as a whole: Relative to memory subsets, naive subsets generally showed larger estimated richness. The expectation was that sequencing depth would affect clonotype sharing among donors.

The sequencing input was naive CD8+ T cells sorted from blood. This TCR was recovered from a man aged 30-40 years in good health. This chain links TRBV9 with TRBJ2-7; 8 nucleotides align to TRBD2. The CDR3 DNA sequence: TGTGCCAGCAGCGCCACAAGCGGGAGAAACCGCGAGCAGTACTTC. It is translated as CASSATSGRNREQYF.